Reported below is one TCR beta chain. Profiled with immunoSEQ multiplex PCR; TCRdb holds only in-frame clones, not every one. The sample includes 300,000 to 350,000 clones, approximately 88% of them seen just once. Participant age was about 18 to 89 years, and participants resided in approximately 24 US areas. This sample stems from a study of blood T cell repertoires in COVID-19. This CDR3 is built from 14 residues. V lost 6 bases and J lost 10; bases outside the gene matches: 9. Germline V lookup: CDR1 MNHEY, CDR2 SMNVEV (reference sequence). The clonotype comes from a man aged 25-45 years who had recovered from COVID-19. V and J are TRBV27 and TRBJ1-6, with TRBD1 identical over 7 bases. The sequenced sample consisted of PBMCs or T cells enriched from blood (not recorded which). The CDR3 here is CASSPGQRASPLHF. DNA of the CDR3: TGTGCCAGCAGCCCGGGACAGAGAGCATCACCCCTCCACTTT.